This T cell receptor (beta chain) is drawn from a study of shared clonotypes between healthy human individuals. Whole-study context: The donors, a couple of women and a few men, were aged 18 to 49. Broader study findings: Sharing across four donors was seen in roughly 5.2% of naive CD4 clonotypes.

CDR3 size: 15 residues. V lost 1 base, J lost 6 bases, and 13 bases lay in between. CDR1 is SGHTS and CDR2 is YDEGEE in the germline V gene. Of note for this clone: Its antigen is currently unknown.

The DNA input per sorted-subset replicate PCR was 200 to 250 ng, corresponding to 25,000 to 30,000 T cell genomes. Clones were read by immunoSEQ multiplex PCR, and TCRdb kept only the in-frame ones, dropping some. The top ten hold 0.13% of the sample, which has about 2 million clones, roughly 95% seen once. The genes are TRBV5-8 and TRBJ1-4; maybe TRBD1 (5 bases). This receptor was taken from a man aged 18-30 years in good health. Sequenced sample: naive CD4+ T cells sorted from blood. Subset meaning: CD45RA+ positively selected. The CDR3 DNA sequence: TGTGCCAGCAGCTTGCCAGGGATGAAGGATGAAAAACTGTTTTTT. Its protein product is CASSLPGMKDEKLFF.